This T cell receptor (beta chain) was recorded in a study of vaccination and CD4 T cells after COVID-19. Specified treatment: roughly ten-day PBMC culture with coronavirus spike peptide pools or control peptides (ViraFEST assay). It was with approximately 9.7 IU/ml IL-2 and 10 ug/ml peptide pools that roughly 2.2 million PBMCs per well were cultured. This clonotype showed up just a few times. Its antigen is not known. Germline CDR1 reads SGHVS; CDR2 reads FQNEAQ. The CDR3 sequence is 16 residues long. After removal of 5 bases from V and 4 bases from J, the junction contained 13 bases not matched to a gene. Cultured CD4+ T cell DNA underwent sequencing with the Oncomine TCR Beta short-read assay. TCRdb itself ran the PCR reads through MiXCR, one entry per CDR3 protein. The sample carries roughly 15,000 distinct CDR3 sequences, 45% recorded once.

The sequence came from a human donor who received a COVID-19 vaccine. The input for sequencing was CD4+ T cells from blood, cultured in vitro, taken before SARS-CoV-2 vaccination. The rearrangement joins TRBV7-8 to TRBJ2-5; TRBD1 matches 7 bases. CDR3 region: CASSIPRGLRGETQYF. The DNA for the CDR3 is TGTGCCAGCAGCATCCCGAGGGGGCTGAGGGGAGAGACCCAGTACTTC.